Listed here are 27 T cell receptor beta chains from one sample, sequenced in a study of CXCR3-negative and CXCR3-positive naive CD8 T cells. The antigens of these receptors remain unknown. Each TRB cDNA library was prepared by 5' RACE (with UMI labels). TCRdb reanalyzed the 5' RACE reads, giving one entry per CDR3 protein sequence and no DNA. Recorded for this sample: 150,000 or so distinct CDR3 sequences. Study-wide results and caveats: The study found more hydrophobic TRB CDR3s in CXCR3-positive naive cells than in CXCR3-negative naive cells.

Sequences were obtained from naive CXCR3+ CD8+ T cells from blood. The subset here: CD45RO-CCR7+CD27+CD95- naive CD8+ T cells expressing CXCR3 (TNR3+). The origin of the receptors is a human donor in good health. Some clones in this sample may be carry-over from other donors' samples.

V gene TRBV3-1 combines with J gene TRBJ2-1. The CDR3 length is 14 residues. CDR1 is LGHDT, CDR2 YNNKEL, per germline (reference sequence). The CDR3 loop reads CASSQVTVHNEQFF.

The chain employs TRBV7-9 and TRBJ2-5; absent DNA, TCRdb's TRBD1 call cannot be checked. There are 15 residues in the CDR3. Germline V gives CDR1 SEHNR, CDR2 FQNEAQ (reference sequence). The CDR3 loop is CASSLAVGGSETQYF.

This chain links TRBV4-3 with TRBJ2-1; TCRdb selects TRBD1, and the lack of DNA leaves this call unchecked. This CDR3 contains 17 residues. CDR1 is LGHNA, CDR2 YSLEER, per germline. The CDR3 is CASSQALTGLYDSEQFF.

This rearrangement joins TRBV25-1 to TRBJ1-1; lacking DNA, the TRBD1 call made by TCRdb goes unchecked. This CDR3 region has 14 residues. Germline V gene sequence: CDR1 MGHDK, CDR2 SYGVNS. This chain's CDR3 is CASSEEPGSEEAFF.

This rearrangement joins TRBV5-6 to TRBJ1-6; with no DNA, the TCRdb D assignment of TRBD1 cannot be verified. The CDR3 loop spans 12 amino acids. CDR1 and CDR2 (germline): SGHDT, YYEEEE. CDR3 amino acids: CASSFPGSPLHF.

The J gene is TRBJ2-7, the V gene TRBV7-9; there is no DNA to check the TCRdb D call of TRBD1. The length of the CDR3 is 15 residues. Germline V gives CDR1 SEHNR, CDR2 FQNEAQ (reference sequence). The CDR3 is CASSSPRQGYYEQYF.

V gene TRBV9 combines with J gene TRBJ2-7. The CDR3 has 14 residues. The V gene's germline CDR1 is SGDLS and CDR2 YYNGEE. The CDR3 sequence: CASSVGIGSYEQYF.

The rearrangement joins TRBV6-2 or TRBV6-3 to TRBJ2-1; the TCRdb call, TRBD1, lacks DNA for checking. The CDR3 covers 17 residues. From germline, CDR1 is MNHEY and CDR2 SVGEGT. CDR3 amino acids: CASSPFATDRDNSEQFF.

The genes are TRBV28 and TRBJ2-7; TCRdb designates TRBD1, a call that cannot be tested without DNA. There are 16 residues in the CDR3. The germline CDR1 and CDR2 sequences are MDHEN and SYDVKM. This CDR3 reads CASRPTAQGAGGEQYF.

The genes are TRBV7-9 and TRBJ2-1; the TRBD1 assignment by TCRdb is unverifiable without DNA. This CDR3 spans 13 amino acids. The V gene's germline CDR1 is SEHNR and CDR2 FQNEAQ (reference sequence). This CDR3 reads CASSLGGLNEQFF.

The chain uses TRBV4-3 and TRBJ2-5; TCRdb gives TRBD2 as the D gene, but with no DNA this cannot be confirmed. Germline V gene data show CDR1 as LGHNA and CDR2 as YSLEER. This CDR3 has 14 residues. CDR3 region: CASSQGLAQETQYF.

The chain carries TRBV27 and TRBJ2-7; TCRdb's D call of TRBD1 is untestable without DNA. Germline values: CDR1 MNHEY, CDR2 SMNVEV (reference sequence). This CDR3 comprises 13 residues. The CDR3 is CASGQGYRYEQYF.

The chain joins TRBV10-3 to TRBJ1-1; lacking DNA, the TRBD1 call made by TCRdb goes unchecked. Per the germline V gene, CDR1 is ENHRY and CDR2 is SYGVKD. This CDR3 is built from 15 residues. This CDR3 reads CAIRAVGQGGTEAFF.

This CDR3 is CASSLFGTKTSGDYNEQFF. The V call is TRBV13, the J call TRBJ2-1; TCRdb lists TRBD2, though no DNA is available to test this call. This CDR3 spans 19 amino acids. In germline, CDR1 is PRHDT, CDR2 FYEKMQ (reference sequence).

The chain recombines TRBV7-2 with TRBJ2-5; TCRdb picks TRBD1, but there is no DNA to check that call. CDR1 is SGHTA, CDR2 FQGNSA, per germline. This CDR3 comprises 14 residues. This chain's CDR3 is CASSLTARVETQYF.

The chain is built from TRBV12-3 or TRBV12-4 and TRBJ2-2; the TCRdb call, TRBD1, lacks DNA for checking. The CDR3 extends over 12 amino acids. CDR3 loop: CSGQDSTGELFF.

The V and J genes are TRBV9 and TRBJ2-3; TCRdb selects TRBD2, and the lack of DNA leaves this call unchecked. The CDR3 contains 14 residues. CDR1 SGDLS and CDR2 YYNGEE come from the germline V gene. The CDR3 reads CASSPSGGVDTQYF.

The CDR3 protein is CASSHGGGNQPQHF. The chain employs TRBV4-3 and TRBJ1-5; TCRdb's D call, TRBD1, is unchecked because there is no DNA. The germline V gene encodes CDR1 LGHNA and CDR2 YSLEER. The CDR3 covers 14 residues.

J is TRBJ1-1 and V is TRBV27. The germline V gene has CDR1 MNHEY and CDR2 SMNVEV (reference sequence). CDR3 size: 13 residues. CDR3 residues: CASSFRDGGGAFF.

The J gene is TRBJ2-7, the V gene TRBV7-6. The CDR3 is 13 residues long. The germline V gene has CDR1 SGHVS and CDR2 FNYEAQ. The CDR3 is CASSHTPIHEQYF.

The gene calls are TRBV29-1 and TRBJ2-1; TCRdb designates TRBD2, a call that cannot be tested without DNA. Looked up from germline, CDR1 is SQVTM and CDR2 is ANQGSEA. The CDR3 length is 18 residues. The CDR3 sequence is CSVEGVWTSGGFVDEQFF.

This CDR3 reads CASSPGGGANTGELFF. V gene TRBV7-9 combines with J gene TRBJ2-2; TCRdb's D call, TRBD2, is unchecked because there is no DNA. Germline-derived CDR1 and CDR2 are SEHNR and FQNEAQ (reference sequence). The CDR3 is 16 amino acids.

The CDR3 loop reads CASSLSGTTNYGYTF. J is TRBJ1-2 and V is TRBV27; TCRdb's assignment of TRBD1 cannot be checked, as there is no DNA. Germline loops: CDR1 MNHEY, CDR2 SMNVEV (reference sequence). CDR3 size: 15 residues.

V is TRBV5-1 and J is TRBJ1-1. Germline V CDR1 and CDR2: SGHRS, YFSETQ. CDR3 length: 16 residues. CDR3 protein: CASSLYGPYGNTEAFF. Complete variable domain (other parts from reference TRBV5-1 and TRBJ1-1): KAGVTQTPRYLIKTRGQQVTLSCSPISGHRSVSWYQQTPGQGLQFLFEYFSETQRNKGNFPGRFSGRQFSNSRSEMNVSTLELGDSALYLCASSLYGPYGNTEAFFGQGTRLTVV.

CDR3 loop: CSVEEGTGAYEQYF. The chain links TRBV29-1 to TRBJ2-7; there is no DNA to check the TCRdb D call of TRBD1. CDR3 size: 14 residues. From germline, CDR1 is SQVTM and CDR2 ANQGSEA.

The chain links TRBV14 to TRBJ2-1; checking the TCRdb D call of TRBD2 is not possible without DNA. Germline V lookup: CDR1 SGHDN, CDR2 FVKESK. The CDR3 is 19 amino acids. The CDR3 reads CASSRPGLAGALSYNEQFF.

This chain uses TRBV4-3 with TRBJ2-7. Germline assignment: CDR1 LGHNA and CDR2 YSLEER. This CDR3 region has 15 residues. CDR3 in amino acids: CASSQVISPSYEQYF.